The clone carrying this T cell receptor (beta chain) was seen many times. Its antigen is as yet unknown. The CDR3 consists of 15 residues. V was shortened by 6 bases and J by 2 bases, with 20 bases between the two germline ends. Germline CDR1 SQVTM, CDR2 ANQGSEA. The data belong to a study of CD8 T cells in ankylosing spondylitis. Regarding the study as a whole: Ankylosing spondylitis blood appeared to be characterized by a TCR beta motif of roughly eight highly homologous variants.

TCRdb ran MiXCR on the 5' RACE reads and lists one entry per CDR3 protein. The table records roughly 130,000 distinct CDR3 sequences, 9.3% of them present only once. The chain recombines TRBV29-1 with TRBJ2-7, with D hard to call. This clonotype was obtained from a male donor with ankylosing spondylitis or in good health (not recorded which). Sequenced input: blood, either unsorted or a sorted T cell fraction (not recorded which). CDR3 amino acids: CSVQSLTARTYEQYF. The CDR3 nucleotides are TGCAGCGTCCAATCCCTTACAGCGAGAACCTACGAGCAGTACTTC.